The source of this T cell receptor (beta chain) is a study of blood T cell repertoires in COVID-19. About the study: Sample material is recorded as cDNA or gDNA derived from T cells, B-cell-depleted T cells, or PBMCs.

Original processing notes: Counts of nucleated cells, estimated from reference gene primer amplification, were obtained. The protocol was immunoSEQ multiplex PCR, while the TCRdb copy is restricted to in-frame clones and leaves out a portion. V and J calls and clone size are those listed in that table; D and trimming were worked out from the DNA. This table has about 270,000 clones, approximately 90% appearing once. Participant ages covered roughly 18 to 89 years across some 25 US areas. Exposed study participants had met a COVID-19 case within 2 weeks before entry. The CDR3 length is 14 residues. CDR1 MNHEY and CDR2 SMNVEV come from the germline V gene (reference sequence). The germline V and J ends were trimmed by 4 bases and 4 bases, with 13 bases remaining between them.

The TCR comes from a man aged 35 to 55 who had been exposed to COVID-19. V gene TRBV27 combines with J gene TRBJ1-1; possible D gene TRBD1, 6 bases. Sequenced: PBMCs or T cells enriched from blood (not recorded which). CDR3 coding DNA: TGTGCCAGCAGTTCGGGACAATCGGCCACTGAAGCTTTCTTT. As protein: CASSSGQSATEAFF.